The rows below give T cell receptor beta chains drawn from one sample of a study of cytomegalovirus exposure and HLA in healthy donors. TCRdb's copy holds only in-frame clones and misses some; the assay was immunoSEQ multiplex PCR. There are roughly 180,000 clones in the sample; about four fifths occur only once, and 4.5% to 7.5% lies in the top ten. The sample consisted of PBMCs. All receptors derive from a young woman in good health and CMV-seropositive. Both conserved end residues are part of each CDR3. A D gene is named only where the DNA matches it firmly. Rows give clone size only sometimes, using once, few, many, or a class for an expanded clone.

length | size | D | J | V | DNA | CDR3
14 | . | TRBD2 | TRBJ2-7 | TRBV27 | TGTGCCAGCAGTCCCGGGACTAGGGTGGACGAGCAGTACTTC | CASSPGTRVDEQYF
16 | . | TRBD2 | TRBJ2-2 | TRBV2 | TGTGCCAGCAGGGTCGGACTAGCGGGGGTCACCGGGGAGCTGTTTTTT | CASRVGLAGVTGELFF
13 | . | . | TRBJ2-7 | TRBV2 | TGTGCCAGCAGTGAGGGCAGAGCCTACGAGCAGTACTTC | CASSEGRAYEQYF
14 | . | TRBD1 | TRBJ2-7 | TRBV6-5 | TGTGCCAGCAGGATGACAGGGGGCTCGGACGAGCAGTACTTC | CASRMTGGSDEQYF
16 | . | TRBD1 | TRBJ1-1 | TRBV28 | TGTGCCAGCAGTTCGAACCCGGGAGGGGGCGACACTGAAGCTTTCTTT | CASSSNPGGGDTEAFF
15 | once | . | TRBJ1-1 | TRBV27 | TGTGCCAGCAGTTTACGGGGGTTGGGGAACACTGAAGCTTTCTTT | CASSLRGLGNTEAFF
18 | . | . | TRBJ2-5 | TRBV4-1 | TGCGCCAGCAGCCAAGATAGGGAAGTATGGCAGGGCTATGAGACCCAGTACTTC | CASSQDREVWQGYETQYF
11 | . | . | TRBJ1-4 | TRBV6-1 | TGTGCCAGCAGTGAACGGGGAAAACTGTTTTTT | CASSERGKLFF
13 | . | . | TRBJ1-1 | TRBV19 | TGTGCCAGTAGTCAGGGGCGCTTCACTGAAGCTTTCTTT | CASSQGRFTEAFF
11 | . | TRBD2 | TRBJ2-5 | TRBV5-6 | TGTGCCAGCAGCTCGCGGGGGGCCCAGTACTTC | CASSSRGAQYF
12 | . | . | TRBJ1-1 | TRBV6-5 | TGTGCCAGCAAAACAGGATACACTGAAGCTTTCTTT | CASKTGYTEAFF
15 | . | TRBD1 | TRBJ2-4 | TRBV2 | TGTGCCAGCACCGGACAGGGGGAGGAATGGGACATTCAGTACTTC | CASTGQGEEWDIQYF
14 | few | . | TRBJ2-1 | TRBV12-5 | TGTGCTAGTGGTTTGAGTGTTAGAAGCTATGAGCAGTTCTTC | CASGLSVRSYEQFF
16 | . | . | TRBJ1-4 | TRBV5-4 | TGTGCCAGCAGCTTGAGGGTGAAGGGGGATAATGAAAAACTGTTTTTT | CASSLRVKGDNEKLFF
14 | . | . | TRBJ2-7 | TRBV19 | TGTGCCAGTAGTATGAAGAACAGGGCCTACGAGCAGTACTTC | CASSMKNRAYEQYF
15 | . | TRBD2 | TRBJ2-3 | TRBV5-1 | TGCGCCAGCAGCTTGGGACGGGGGGGCAGAGATACGCAGTATTTT | CASSLGRGGRDTQYF
14 | . | TRBD1 | TRBJ1-1 | TRBV13 | TGTGCCAGCCGGGACAGGGAAATGAACACTGAAGCTTTCTTT | CASRDREMNTEAFF
17 | . | TRBD1 | TRBJ2-7 | TRBV27 | TGTGCCAGCAGTCCGAGAAAAGGACAGGGCATTTTGTCCGAGCAGTACTTC | CASSPRKGQGILSEQYF
13 | . | TRBD1 | TRBJ1-1 | TRBV27 | TGTGCCAGCAGTGGGACAGGGCGGACTGAAGCTTTCTTT | CASSGTGRTEAFF
13 | . | . | TRBJ2-2 | TRBV14 | TGTGCCAGCAGCCAAGCCTCTACCGGGGAGCTGTTTTTT | CASSQASTGELFF
11 | . | . | TRBJ2-1 | TRBV27 | TGTGCCAGCAGGGAAGGGGATGAGCAGTTCTTC | CASREGDEQFF
10 | . | . | TRBJ1-2 | TRBV2 | TGTGCCAGCGCCGGTCGTGTCGACACCTTC | CASAGRVDTF
15 | . | TRBD1 | TRBJ1-1 | TRBV5-1 | TGCGCCAGCAGCTCCATGGGACAGGGGAACACTGAAGCTTTCTTT | CASSSMGQGNTEAFF
12 | . | . | TRBJ1-2 | TRBV11-2 | TGTGCCAGCAGCTTGGGGACAATTGGCTACACCTTC | CASSLGTIGYTF
14 | once | . | TRBJ1-2 | TRBV7-2 | TGTGCCAGCAGCTTTGCCCCGCGGGACTATGGCTACACCTTC | CASSFAPRDYGYTF
14 | . | . | TRBJ2-5 | TRBV18 | TGTGCCAGCTCACCTAGCGGCCTCCAAGAGACCCAGTACTTC | CASSPSGLQETQYF
14 | . | TRBD1 | TRBJ2-3 | TRBV5-1 | TGCGCCAGCATGACAGGGGGAAGTGGGGATACGCAGTATTTT | CASMTGGSGDTQYF
16 | . | . | TRBJ1-5 | TRBV5-6 | TGTGCCAGCAGCCGGATCGAGGGGGTGAGCAATCAGCCCCAGCATTTT | CASSRIEGVSNQPQHF
12 | . | . | TRBJ2-1 | TRBV29-1 | TGCAGCGTTATAGCAGGGGACAATGAGCAGTTCTTC | CSVIAGDNEQFF
13 | . | . | TRBJ1-2 | TRBV28 | TGTGCCAGCAGTAACCAGGGATTCTATGGCTACACCTTC | CASSNQGFYGYTF
14 | . | TRBD1 | TRBJ1-1 | TRBV5-1 | TGCGCCAGCAGCACAATTGGGACAGCTCGCGAAGCTTTCTTT | CASSTIGTAREAFF
13 | . | . | TRBJ1-5 | TRBV6-1 | TGTGCCAGCGACAGTGGGGGCAATCAGCCCCAGCATTTT | CASDSGGNQPQHF
14 | few | . | TRBJ1-1 | TRBV5-1 | TGCGCCAGCAGCTTGCGGGTGGATTACACTGAAGCTTTCTTT | CASSLRVDYTEAFF
16 | . | . | TRBJ2-1 | TRBV5-5 | TGTGCCAGCAGCTTTGCTGGGGACTCGCTACCAAATGAGCAGTTCTTC | CASSFAGDSLPNEQFF
15 | . | . | TRBJ1-1 | TRBV5-1 | TGCGCCAGCAGCTTGAGGACGGGAGAGAACACTGAAGCTTTCTTT | CASSLRTGENTEAFF
15 | . | . | TRBJ1-4 | TRBV15 | TGTGCCACCAGCACTGACAGAGCAACTAATGAAAAACTGGTTTTT | CATSTDRATNEKLVF
14 | few | . | TRBJ2-7 | TRBV11-1 | TGTGCCAGCAGCTTAGGACCCGGTACTAGGGAGCAGTACTTC | CASSLGPGTREQYF
11 | once | . | TRBJ1-5 | TRBV1 | TGCACCAGCAGACATGATCAGCCCCAGCATTTT | CTSRHDQPQHF
13 | . | . | TRBJ2-1 | TRBV2 | TGTGCCAGCAGGCAGTCAGCGGACAATGAGCAGTTCTTC | CASRQSADNEQFF
15 | . | TRBD1 | TRBJ1-4 | TRBV5-1 | TGCGCCAGCAGGCCAATGACAGGGGCTAATGAAAAACTGTTTTTT | CASRPMTGANEKLFF
13 | . | . | TRBJ1-1 | TRBV19 | TGTGCCAGTAGTATTCTCGGGGACACTGAAGCTTTCTTT | CASSILGDTEAFF
16 | . | TRBD1 | TRBJ2-7 | TRBV28 | TGTGCCAGCAGTCTCACCGGGACAGGGATCGCCTACGAGCAGTACTTC | CASSLTGTGIAYEQYF
15 | . | TRBD2 | TRBJ2-1 | TRBV5-1 | TGCGCCAGCAGCTCGAGCGGGGTATCCTACAATGAGCAGTTCTTC | CASSSSGVSYNEQFF
15 | once | . | TRBJ2-7 | TRBV11-2 | TGTGCCAGCAGCTTAGTGGGTAGCAAACAATACGAGCAGTACTTC | CASSLVGSKQYEQYF
17 | few | TRBD1 | TRBJ2-2 | TRBV27 | TGTGCCAGCAGTTCCTGGGACAGCCCCGCGAACACCGGGGAGCTGTTTTTT | CASSSWDSPANTGELFF
14 | . | TRBD2 | TRBJ2-1 | TRBV5-6 | TGTGCCAGCAGCGCGAGGGGACTAGCGGGAGAGCAGTTCTTC | CASSARGLAGEQFF
11 | few | . | TRBJ1-4 | TRBV6-1 | TGTGCCAGCACAGAGGTTGAAAAACTGTTTTTT | CASTEVEKLFF
12 | . | . | TRBJ1-1 | TRBV10-3 | TGTGCCATCAATGGTCGGGACACTGAAGCTTTCTTT | CAINGRDTEAFF
20 | . | TRBD2 | TRBJ2-7 | TRBV5-1 | TGCGCCAGCAGCCCCCCTGGGGAGGGTAGTCCTCCGATCTCTTCCTACGAGCAGTACTTC | CASSPPGEGSPPISSYEQYF